This T cell receptor (beta chain) was recorded in a study of cytomegalovirus exposure and HLA in healthy donors. Study conclusions and caveats: Three chains linked to CMV were shown in vitro to be specific for CMV antigens.

V was clipped by 3 bases and J by 3 bases, with 22 bases between them. CDR1 and CDR2 from the germline V gene are MGHDK and SYGVNS. The CDR3 length is 18 residues. Remarks on this clone: Its antigen remains unknown.

The PCR was carried out with 60 Vbeta primers and 13 Jbeta primers. The data were produced by immunoSEQ multiplex PCR, yet TCRdb's version contains in-frame clones alone and is incomplete. The top ten hold around 3% of the sample, which has 35,000 to 50,000 clones, roughly 80% seen once. The receptor's source is a man aged 50-60 years in good health and CMV-seronegative. The sequenced sample consisted of PBMCs. The chain links TRBV25-1 to TRBJ2-3; weak D call: TRBD1 (5 bases). CDR3 sequence (DNA): TGTGCCAGCAGTGATCCCCCGTGGGGCAGCCTAGGGACAGATACGCAGTATTTT. Amino acids: CASSDPPWGSLGTDTQYF.